The following is a T cell receptor beta chain sequence with its context. This clonotype was seen repeatedly, ten times or more. Its antigen remains unidentified. Base qualities were left out, and no much larger clone turns up one base away. CDR1 is given as LGHNT and CDR2 as FRNRAP, both from the germline V gene. V is cut by 1 base and J by 5 bases, and the space between the germline ends is 20 bases. Inclusive of the bounding cysteine and phenylalanine, the CDR3 is 18 residues long. The retained sequence is limited to the CDR3, 54 bases, with the frame set at the first base. The sample originates from a study of prognosis after radiotherapy for stage I lung cancer (TCRdb year 2021). Some background on the complete study: Between April 2018 and early 2019, some 18 patients with stage I NSCLC were enrolled in Nanjing, China. Some 15 patients presented with newly diagnosed primary stage I lung tumors, and 4 to 6 carried oligometastatic NSCLC following surgical resection of the primary tumor. Every patient was deemed medically inoperable, more than ten because of comorbidities and over five because they refused surgery. The cohort was made up of some twelve men and over 5 women, with a median age of nearly 75 years and an age range of roughly 53 to 95 years. Eleven to twelve patients had adenocarcinoma and six or seven had squamous cell carcinoma as the tumor histology. Image-guided IMRT or VMAT was used to deliver SBRT in 3 to 5 fractions at a biologically effective dose of at least 100 Gy. SBRT was not combined with any concurrent therapy in any patient. Four of the 19 patients developed distant metastases after SBRT, at a median of around 7 months; the other 15 showed no significant progression. Peripheral blood TCR beta repertoires were profiled in stage I NSCLC patients before and after stereotactic body radiotherapy, and the study then linked these repertoires to distant failure. For each of the roughly 19 patients, one blood sample was taken before SBRT and one after, so the study sequenced around 40 samples in total. Study-wide conclusions, independent of this receptor: Differences in TRBV and TRBJ usage frequencies by metastasis status were reportedly observed in two V genes at baseline and in nine V and two J genes after SBRT. None of the reported P values were adjusted for multiple comparisons. The study was limited by its small cohort and short follow-up, and the findings require independent validation. Post-SBRT Shannon entropy and its change from baseline were lower in patients who developed distant metastases; baseline Shannon entropy was not associated with metastases. Whether the expanded TCR clones were tumor-specific was not determined. Unique TCR clone counts fell after SBRT (median approximately 10,000 before versus about 7,400 after; Wilcoxon paired P=0.011).

The TCR beta CDR3 region was amplified from genomic DNA by two rounds of multiplex PCR. In the first PCR round, primers specific to each TRBV and TRBJ gene were used, and the primer sequences were filed in Chinese patent CN105087789A. Universal primers were used in the second round of PCR. The Roche High Pure PCR Template Preparation Kit was used to extract genomic DNA from the frozen PBMCs. An Illumina HiSeq 3000 was used to sequence the libraries paired-end with 151 bp reads. Per the original workflow: CutAdapt was used to discard raw reads that did not contain the multiplex PCR primer sequences. PEAR was used to merge high-quality paired reads into contigs. By aligning each contig to reference sequences, MiXCR assigned the TRB V, D and J gene segments to that contig. CDR3 sequences were clustered by base quality and sequence similarity to remove sequencing errors. Shannon entropy normalized by the natural log of productive TCR sequence number was used as the measure of diversity. Clonality was defined as one minus Shannon entropy divided by the natural log of the number of unique clonotypes. Progression-free survival cut-offs for repertoire metrics were chosen using the Youden index of ROC curves, with analyses run in R 3.5.3. Clones were called with MiXCR by TCRdb after fastp trimmed the public reads at Q25, and only in-frame beta chains were retained. One record per CDR3 amino acid sequence lists the most common genes and DNA. TCRdb's processing, not the study's, gives the V and J calls here. In this sample the table shows about 31,000 distinct CDR3 sequences, 25% to 35% of which occur a single time. The top ten clonotypes cover around 30% of the sample.

A history of other malignancies or of prior chemotherapy or radiotherapy was absent in all patients, and node-negative disease was shown on CT and PET/CT in all patients. At each of two time points, about 6 milliliters of peripheral venous blood were collected into EDTA tubes. PBMCs were isolated by Ficoll-Paque Plus density-gradient centrifugation. Samples were stored at -80°C immediately after collection until analysis. The sequence came from a donor over 45 with non-small cell lung cancer. The chain uses TRBV12-5 and TRBJ2-2; TRBD2 might be the D gene, on 7 matching bases. Sequencing used PBMCs, obtained before or after stereotactic body radiation therapy (not recorded which). The sequence in DNA is TGTGCTAGTGGTTTGGCCTCATTGGGGGGGCGGAGGACCGGGGAGCTGTTTTTT. Its protein product is CASGLASLGGRRTGELFF.